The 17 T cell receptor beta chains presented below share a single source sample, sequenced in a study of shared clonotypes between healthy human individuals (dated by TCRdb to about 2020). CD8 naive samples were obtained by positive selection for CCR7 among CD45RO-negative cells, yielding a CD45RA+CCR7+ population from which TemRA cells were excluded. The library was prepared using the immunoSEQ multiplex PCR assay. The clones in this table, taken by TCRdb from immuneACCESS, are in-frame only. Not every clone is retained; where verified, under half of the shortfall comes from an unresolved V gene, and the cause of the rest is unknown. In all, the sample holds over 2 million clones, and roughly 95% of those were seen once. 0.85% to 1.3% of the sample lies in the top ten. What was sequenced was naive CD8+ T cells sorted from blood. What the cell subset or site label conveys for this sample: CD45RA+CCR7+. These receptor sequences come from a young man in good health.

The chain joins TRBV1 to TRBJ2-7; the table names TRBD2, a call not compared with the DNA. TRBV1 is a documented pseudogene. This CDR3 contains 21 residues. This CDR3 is CTSSQGITRREALPIHYEQYF. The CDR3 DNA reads TGCACCAGCAGCCAAGGTATCACAAGGCGGGAGGCCCTCCCGATTCACTACGAGCAGTACTTC.

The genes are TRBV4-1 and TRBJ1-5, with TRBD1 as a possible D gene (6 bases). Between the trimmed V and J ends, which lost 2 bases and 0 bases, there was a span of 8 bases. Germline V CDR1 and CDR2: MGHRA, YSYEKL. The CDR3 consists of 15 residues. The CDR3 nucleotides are TGCGCCAGCAGCCAACCGGACAGTAGCAATCAGCCCCAGCATTTT. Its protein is CASSQPDSSNQPQHF.

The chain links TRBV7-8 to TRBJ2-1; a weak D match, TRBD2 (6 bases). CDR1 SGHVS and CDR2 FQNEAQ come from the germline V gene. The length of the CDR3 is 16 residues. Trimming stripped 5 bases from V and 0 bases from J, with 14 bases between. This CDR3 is CASSPGLSGSYNEQFF. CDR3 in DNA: TGTGCCAGCAGCCCGGGACTTTCAGGCTCCTACAATGAGCAGTTCTTC.

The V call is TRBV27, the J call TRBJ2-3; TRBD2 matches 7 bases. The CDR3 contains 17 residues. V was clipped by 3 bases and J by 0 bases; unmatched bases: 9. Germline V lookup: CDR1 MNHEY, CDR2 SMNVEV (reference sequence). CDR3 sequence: CASSFMRVGGSTDTQYF. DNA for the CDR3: TGTGCCAGCAGTTTTATGCGTGTCGGGGGGAGCACAGATACGCAGTATTTT.

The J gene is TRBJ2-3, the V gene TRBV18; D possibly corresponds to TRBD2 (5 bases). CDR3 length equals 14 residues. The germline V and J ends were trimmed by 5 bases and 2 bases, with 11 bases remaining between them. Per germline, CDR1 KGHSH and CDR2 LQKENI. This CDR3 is CASSGRGITDTQYF. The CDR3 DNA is TGTGCCAGCTCAGGAAGAGGGATCACAGATACGCAGTATTTT.

CDR3 sequence reads: CASRRDRGAPNTEAFF. The CDR3 DNA follows: TGCGCCAGCAGAAGGGACAGGGGGGCCCCGAACACTGAAGCTTTCTTT. The gene calls are TRBV5-1 and TRBJ1-1; 11 bases are a match to TRBD1. The V gene end was trimmed by 5 bases and the J gene end by 1 base; junction bases not matched to a gene: 7. The length of the CDR3 is 16 residues. The germline V gene has CDR1 SGHRS and CDR2 YFSETQ.

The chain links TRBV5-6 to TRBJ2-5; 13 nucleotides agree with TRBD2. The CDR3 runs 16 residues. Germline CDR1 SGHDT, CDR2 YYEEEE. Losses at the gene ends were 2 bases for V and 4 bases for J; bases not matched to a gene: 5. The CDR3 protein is CASSLGLAGVGETQYF. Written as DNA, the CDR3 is TGTGCCAGCAGCTTAGGACTAGCGGGAGTCGGAGAGACCCAGTACTTC.

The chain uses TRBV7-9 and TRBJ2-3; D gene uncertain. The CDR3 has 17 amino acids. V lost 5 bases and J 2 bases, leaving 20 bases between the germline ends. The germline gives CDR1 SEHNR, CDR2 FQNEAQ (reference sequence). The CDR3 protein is CASSPGEASADTDTQYF. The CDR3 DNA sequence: TGTGCCAGCAGCCCAGGAGAGGCATCGGCAGACACAGATACGCAGTATTTT.

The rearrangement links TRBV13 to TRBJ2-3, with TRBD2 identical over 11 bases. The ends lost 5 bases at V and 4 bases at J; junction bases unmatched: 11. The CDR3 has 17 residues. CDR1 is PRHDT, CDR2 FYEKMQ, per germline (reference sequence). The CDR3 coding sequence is TGTGCCAGCAGCATCCCCCTACTAGCGGGAGCGGCAGATACGCAGTATTTT. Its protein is CASSIPLLAGAADTQYF.

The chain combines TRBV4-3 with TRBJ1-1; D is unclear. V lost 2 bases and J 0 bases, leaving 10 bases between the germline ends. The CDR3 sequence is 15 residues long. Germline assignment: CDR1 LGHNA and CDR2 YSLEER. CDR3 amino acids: CASSQTDGMNTEAFF. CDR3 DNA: TGCGCCAGCAGCCAAACGGACGGAATGAACACTGAAGCTTTCTTT.

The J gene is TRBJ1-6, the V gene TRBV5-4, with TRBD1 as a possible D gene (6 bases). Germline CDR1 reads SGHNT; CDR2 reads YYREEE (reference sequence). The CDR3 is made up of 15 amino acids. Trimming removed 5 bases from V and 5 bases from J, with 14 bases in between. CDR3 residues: CASREGTTNNSPLHF. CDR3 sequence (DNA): TGTGCCAGCAGGGAGGGGACAACCAATAATTCACCCCTCCACTTT.

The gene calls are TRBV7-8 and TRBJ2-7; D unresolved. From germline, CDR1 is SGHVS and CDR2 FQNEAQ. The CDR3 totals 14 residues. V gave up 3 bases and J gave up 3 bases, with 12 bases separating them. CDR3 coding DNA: TGTGCCAGCAGCTTGTCCAGGCCCCGCTACGAGCAGTACTTC. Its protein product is CASSLSRPRYEQYF. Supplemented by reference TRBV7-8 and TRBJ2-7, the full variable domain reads GAGVSQSPRYKVAKRGQDVALRCDPISGHVSLFWYQQALGQGPEFLTYFQNEAQLDKSGLPSDRFFAERPEGSVSTLKIQRTQQEDSAVYLCASSLSRPRYEQYFGPGTRLTVT.

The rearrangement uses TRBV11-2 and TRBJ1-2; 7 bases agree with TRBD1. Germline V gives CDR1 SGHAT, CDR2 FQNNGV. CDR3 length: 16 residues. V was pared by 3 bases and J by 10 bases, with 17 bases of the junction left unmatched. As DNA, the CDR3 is TGTGCCAGCAGCTTGCCCTTACAGGGGATCGCCTTTGACTACACCTTC. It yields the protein CASSLPLQGIAFDYTF. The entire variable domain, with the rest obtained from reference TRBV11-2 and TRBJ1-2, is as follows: EAGVAQSPRYKIIEKRQSVAFWCNPISGHATLYWYQQILGQGPKLLIQFQNNGVVDDSQLPKDRFSAERLKGVDSTLKIQPAKLEDSAVYLCASSLPLQGIAFDYTFGSGTRLTVV.

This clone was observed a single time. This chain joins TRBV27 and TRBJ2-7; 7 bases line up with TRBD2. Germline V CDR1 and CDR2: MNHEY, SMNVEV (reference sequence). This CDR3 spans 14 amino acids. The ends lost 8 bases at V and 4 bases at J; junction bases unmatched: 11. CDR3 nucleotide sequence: TGTGCCAGCGCCAGCGGGGCGGGCCATTACGAGCAGTACTTC. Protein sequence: CASASGAGHYEQYF.

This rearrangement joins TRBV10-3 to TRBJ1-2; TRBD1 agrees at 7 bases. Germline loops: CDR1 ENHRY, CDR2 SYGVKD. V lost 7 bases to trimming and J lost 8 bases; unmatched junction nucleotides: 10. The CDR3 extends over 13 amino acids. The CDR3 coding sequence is TGTGCCATCACCGAGGACAGGCTGAGCGGCTACACCTTC. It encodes CAITEDRLSGYTF.

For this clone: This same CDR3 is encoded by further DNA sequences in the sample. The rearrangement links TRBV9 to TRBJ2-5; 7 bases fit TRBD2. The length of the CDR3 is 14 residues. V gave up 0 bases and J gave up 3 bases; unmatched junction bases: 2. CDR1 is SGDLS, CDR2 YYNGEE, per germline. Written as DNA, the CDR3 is TGTGCCAGCAGCGTAGCTGGGAGGGAAGAGACCCAGTACTTC. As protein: CASSVAGREETQYF. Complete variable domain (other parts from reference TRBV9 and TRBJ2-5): DSGVTQTPKHLITATGQRVTLRCSPRSGDLSVYWYQQSLDQGLQFLIQYYNGEERAKGNILERFSAQQFPDLHSELNLSSLELGDSALYFCASSVAGREETQYFGPGTRLLVL.

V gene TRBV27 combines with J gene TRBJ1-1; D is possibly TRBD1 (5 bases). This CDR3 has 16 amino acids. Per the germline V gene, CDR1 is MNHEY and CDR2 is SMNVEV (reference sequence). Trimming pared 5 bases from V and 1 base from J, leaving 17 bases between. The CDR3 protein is CASSTWGPGGNTEAFF. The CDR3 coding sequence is TGTGCCAGCAGTACCTGGGGACCCGGGGGGAACACTGAAGCTTTCTTT.